The rows below give T cell receptor beta chains drawn from one sample of a study of T cell responses to AZD1222 COVID-19 vaccine. Assay: immunoSEQ multiplex PCR; the TCRdb copy retains only in-frame clones and omits some. Here the sample spans approximately 120,000 clones, about nine tenths being singletons. The source material was peripheral blood, sampled on day 0 of AZD1222 vaccination. The receptors come from an adult in good health. The CDR3 runs from the conserved cysteine through the conserved F or W. A D gene is named only where the DNA matches it firmly. Part of the rows lack a size; the others show once, few, many or a class for expanded clones.

TRBV18	TRBD1	TRBJ1-1	-	16	CASSPPPRGGITEAFF	TGTGCCAGCTCACCACCCCCCAGGGGGGGGATAACTGAAGCTTTCTTT
TRBV3-1/TRBV3-2	-	TRBJ2-3	-	12	CASSQEPDTQYF	TGTGCCAGCAGCCAAGAGCCAGATACGCAGTATTTT
TRBV6-1	TRBD2	TRBJ2-1	-	18	CASSEVIRRASGSNEQFF	TGTGCCAGCAGTGAGGTAATTCGTCGGGCTAGCGGTAGCAATGAGCAGTTCTTC
TRBV7-8	-	TRBJ1-5	-	16	CASSRLRWDYNQPQHF	TGTGCCAGCAGCCGTCTCCGATGGGACTACAATCAGCCCCAGCATTTT
TRBV21-1	-	TRBJ2-7	few	20	CASSKVGTSGSRTRPYEQYF	TGTGCCAGCAGCAAAGTGGGGACTAGCGGGAGTAGGACCCGTCCCTACGAGCAGTACTTC
TRBV7-8	-	TRBJ1-5	-	15	CASTPVGGGNQPQHF	TGTGCCAGCACCCCGGTGGGGGGTGGCAATCAGCCCCAGCATTTT
TRBV30	-	TRBJ1-1	-	13	CAWSSSRNSEAFF	TGTGCCTGGAGTAGCTCAAGGAACTCTGAAGCTTTCTTT
TRBV19	-	TRBJ1-2	-	11	CASIGRGGYTF	TGTGCCAGTATCGGGCGCGGTGGCTACACCTTC
TRBV5-1	-	TRBJ2-3	-	16	CASSLEDLSLSDTQYF	TGCGCCAGCAGCTTGGAGGACTTATCCCTCTCCGATACGCAGTATTTT
TRBV28	TRBD2	TRBJ2-7	-	15	CASEGASGRASEQYF	TGTGCCAGTGAGGGGGCTAGCGGGAGGGCGTCAGAGCAGTACTTC
TRBV27	TRBD1	TRBJ2-7	-	15	CASSLVRDRAYEQYF	TGTGCCAGCAGCCTAGTGCGGGACAGGGCCTACGAGCAGTACTTC
TRBV2	-	TRBJ1-4	-	16	CASSEALAGEGEKLFF	TGTGCCAGCAGTGAAGCGTTGGCAGGGGAGGGCGAAAAACTGTTTTTT
TRBV28	-	TRBJ1-2	-	13	CASSLVLDYGYTF	TGTGCCAGCAGTTTAGTCTTGGACTATGGCTACACCTTC
TRBV9	TRBD1	TRBJ1-2	-	14	CASSVATGQGYYTF	TGTGCCAGCAGCGTAGCTACGGGACAGGGGTACTACACCTTC
TRBV6-2/TRBV6-3	-	TRBJ1-1	-	14	CASSSQGMNTEAFF	TGTGCCAGCAGTTCACAGGGAATGAACACTGAAGCTTTCTTT
TRBV6-5	TRBD1	TRBJ1-2	-	16	CASSYINLRTGNGYTF	TGTGCCAGCAGTTACATAAACCTCAGGACAGGGAATGGCTACACCTTC
TRBV6-5	-	TRBJ2-3	few	15	CASSPRPLPSDTQYF	TGTGCCAGCAGTCCCCGGCCACTCCCATCGGATACGCAGTATTTT
TRBV25-1	-	TRBJ1-1	-	12	CASSDGWRGAFF	TGTGCCAGCAGTGATGGGTGGAGGGGAGCTTTCTTT
TRBV28	TRBD1	TRBJ2-1	-	14	CASFSGQGAHEQFF	TGTGCCAGCTTTTCAGGACAGGGGGCACATGAGCAGTTCTTC
TRBV20-1	-	TRBJ1-5	-	13	CSASTDSNQPQHF	TGCAGTGCTAGTACGGATAGCAATCAGCCCCAGCATTTT
TRBV2	TRBD2	TRBJ2-1	-	15	CASRSGGAGYNEQFF	TGTGCCAGCAGATCGGGAGGGGCTGGCTACAATGAGCAGTTCTTC
TRBV5-1	-	TRBJ1-2	once	13	CASSFDSDYGYTF	TGCGCCAGCAGCTTTGACAGCGACTATGGCTACACCTTC
TRBV28	-	TRBJ1-5	few	17	CASSLFGGEGLVQPQHF	TGTGCCAGCAGTTTATTTGGGGGTGAAGGGCTGGTGCAGCCCCAGCATTTT
TRBV18	-	TRBJ2-7	once	13	CASSPGGIYEQYF	TGTGCCAGCTCACCGGGCGGGATATACGAGCAGTACTTC
TRBV19	-	TRBJ1-3	-	13	CDPLPMYGNTIYF	TGTGATCCCCTCCCTATGTACGGAAACACCATATATTTT
TRBV7-9	-	TRBJ2-6	-	16	CASSLDRVPGANVLTF	TGTGCCAGCAGCTTAGACAGGGTCCCTGGGGCCAACGTCCTGACTTTC
TRBV5-1	TRBD2	TRBJ2-3	-	15	CASSLLAGTTDTQYF	TGCGCCAGCAGCTTACTAGCGGGGACCACAGATACGCAGTATTTT